The 30 T cell receptor beta chains below all came from one sample that was sequenced in a study of shared clonotypes between healthy human individuals (dated by TCRdb to the early 2020s). Receptors were amplified or captured by the immunoSEQ multiplex PCR assay. TCRdb mirrors the immuneACCESS table, restricted to in-frame sequences. Some clones are absent from its copies; in checked studies, under half trace to an unresolved V gene, and the reason for the others is unknown. For this sample the table gives approximately 350,000 clones, of which around 96% were detected only once. Jointly, the top ten make up 0.25% to 0.35% of the sample. Sequenced sample: memory CD8+ T cells sorted from blood. The sample's cell subset or site label, in plain terms: CD45RO+ cells pooled with CCR7-negative TemRA cells. The receptors were sampled from a man aged 25 to 40 in good health.

About this clone: Other nucleotide sequences in the sample specify the same CDR3. The chain carries TRBV5-1 and TRBJ2-7; D possibly matches TRBD1 or TRBD2 (5 bases each). Germline assignment: CDR1 SGHRS and CDR2 YFSETQ. The CDR3 loop spans 14 amino acids. Trimming took off 0 bases at V and 0 bases at J, with 7 bases between the two ends. CDR3 DNA: TGCGCCAGCAGCTTGGTTGGGGGCTCCTACGAGCAGTACTTC. It codes for CASSLVGGSYEQYF.

V gene TRBV15 combines with J gene TRBJ2-3, with D perhaps TRBD1 (6 bases). CDR1 and CDR2 (germline): LNHNV, YYDKDF (reference sequence). The CDR3 runs 15 residues. Trimming shortened V by 0 bases and J by 0 bases, and 7 bases separated the two germline ends. CDR3 in amino acids: CATSRDGQSTDTQYF. The CDR3 coding sequence is TGTGCCACCAGCAGAGATGGACAGAGCACAGATACGCAGTATTTT.

The chain is built from TRBV7-9 and TRBJ2-4, with a weak D call TRBD1 (6 bases). V gave up 5 bases and J gave up 4 bases, with 18 bases separating them. Germline loops: CDR1 SEHNR, CDR2 FQNEAQ (reference sequence). This CDR3 is 16 amino acids long. In DNA, the CDR3 is TGTGCCAGCAGCGCCGATACAGGGAAGGGAAAAAACATTCAGTACTTC. Amino acids: CASSADTGKGKNIQYF.

Only one count was recorded for this clone. The CDR3 spells CASTPTGTGNQPQHF. CDR3 DNA: TGTGCCAGCACCCCGACCGGGACAGGGAATCAGCCCCAGCATTTT. The chain recombines TRBV28 with TRBJ1-5, with 9 bases fitting TRBD1. Trimming cost V 7 bases and J 4 bases; bases outside gene matches: 8. The CDR3 runs 15 residues. The germline gives CDR1 MDHEN, CDR2 SYDVKM. Full variable domain (remainder filled in from reference TRBV28 and TRBJ1-5): DVKVTQSSRYLVKRTGEKVFLECVQDMDHENMFWYRQDPGLGLRLIYFSYDVKMKEKGDIPEGYSVSREKKERFSLILESASTNQTSMYLCASTPTGTGNQPQHFGDGTRLSIL.

This chain connects TRBV5-4 to TRBJ2-7; D gene ambiguous. The V end lost 0 bases, the J end lost 5 bases, and 12 bases lay between the germline ends. CDR3 size: 14 residues. Germline V gene lookup returns CDR1 SGHNT and CDR2 YYREEE (reference sequence). The CDR3 DNA reads TGTGCCAGCAGCTTGGAATTCAGGATCCACGAGCAGTACTTC. Its translation: CASSLEFRIHEQYF.

This rearrangement joins TRBV9 to TRBJ2-2; D call uncertain. Trimming pared 0 bases from V and 0 bases from J, leaving 9 bases between. The CDR3 totals 16 residues. The V gene's germline CDR1 is SGDLS and CDR2 YYNGEE. CDR3 sequence reads: CASSVGRLTNTGELFF. The CDR3, as DNA: TGTGCCAGCAGCGTAGGCCGCCTCACGAACACCGGGGAGCTGTTTTTT.

J is TRBJ1-4 and V is TRBV7-9; 8 nucleotides agree with TRBD1. This CDR3 is 16 amino acids long. The junction had 10 bases not matched to a gene; V was cut back by 5 bases and J by 5 bases. Per the germline V gene, CDR1 is SEHNR and CDR2 is FQNEAQ (reference sequence). CDR3 sequence reads: CASSQGQVFGNEKLFF. The DNA of the CDR3 is TGTGCCAGCAGCCAGGGACAGGTTTTTGGGAATGAAAAACTGTTTTTT.

This rearrangement joins TRBV5-1 to TRBJ1-6; D not certain. Germline lookup yields CDR1 SGHRS and CDR2 YFSETQ. This CDR3 is 10 amino acids long. V was clipped by 7 bases and J by 11 bases, with 7 bases between them. CDR3 nucleotides: TGCGCCAGCCCTTTTGCACCCCTCCACTTT. This gives the protein CASPFAPLHF.

The gene calls are TRBV4-1 and TRBJ2-1; 10 bases match TRBD2. The CDR3 is made up of 21 amino acids. V lost 1 base and J lost 3; bases outside the gene matches: 18. CDR1 is MGHRA, CDR2 YSYEKL, per germline. The CDR3 coding sequence is TGCGCCAGCAGCCAAGTTTTAGGGCTAGCGGGAGTTTCCTCCCGCTACAATGAGCAGTTCTTC. It specifies CASSQVLGLAGVSSRYNEQFF.

V usage is TRBV7-9 and J usage is TRBJ2-7; D is unclear. This CDR3 comprises 13 residues. Trimming stripped 4 bases from V and 3 bases from J, with 10 bases between. Germline V gene data show CDR1 as SEHNR and CDR2 as FQNEAQ (reference sequence). As DNA, the CDR3 is TGTGCCAGCAGCTCACCAGTAGGCTACGAGCAGTACTTC. Translating gives CASSSPVGYEQYF.

This chain joins TRBV30 and TRBJ2-7; D is possibly TRBD2 (5 bases). Germline-derived CDR1 and CDR2 are GTSNPN and SVGIG (reference sequence). The CDR3 is made up of 11 amino acids. DNA of the CDR3: TGTGCTGGCCGGTCGGGATACGAGCAGTACTTC. This translates into CAGRSGYEQYF.

V gene TRBV7-2 combines with J gene TRBJ2-1; weak D call: TRBD2 (6 bases). Germline V gene data show CDR1 as SGHTA and CDR2 as FQGNSA. This CDR3 spans 11 amino acids. Trimming shortened V by 4 bases and J by 13 bases, and 11 bases separated the two germline ends. The CDR3 bases are TGTGCCAGCAGCTCCGCTAGCGTCCAGTTCTTC. Its translation: CASSSASVQFF.

The V call is TRBV7-9, the J call TRBJ2-7; TRBD2 is a possible D gene (7 bases). The germline V and J ends were trimmed by 0 bases and 5 bases, with 11 bases remaining between them. Germline CDR1 and CDR2: SEHNR and FQNEAQ (reference sequence). The CDR3 is made up of 14 amino acids. The CDR3 is CASSLAGGRNEQYF. The CDR3 coding sequence is TGTGCCAGCAGCTTAGCGGGGGGGCGCAACGAGCAGTACTTC.

This chain joins TRBV30 and TRBJ2-5, with D perhaps matching TRBD2 (5 bases). The CDR3 length is 12 residues. The V gene's germline CDR1 is GTSNPN and CDR2 SVGIG (reference sequence). Trimming left V 1 base short and J 3 bases short, with 6 bases between. The CDR3 is CAWSAGKETQYF. The CDR3 coding sequence is TGTGCCTGGAGTGCGGGGAAAGAGACCCAGTACTTC.

J is TRBJ2-7 and V is TRBV5-1; 7 nucleotides agree with TRBD1. CDR3 length equals 15 residues. Germline V gene sequence: CDR1 SGHRS, CDR2 YFSETQ. V shed 0 bases and J 3 bases; nucleotides not matched to a gene: 6. CDR3 amino acids: CASSLAGDSHYEQYF. The CDR3 region has the DNA TGCGCCAGCAGCTTGGCTGGGGACAGCCACTACGAGCAGTACTTC.

As to this clone: Additional DNA sequences in this sample encode the identical CDR3. V and J are TRBV18 and TRBJ1-5; a possible D gene is TRBD1 (5 bases). The germline V gene has CDR1 KGHSH and CDR2 LQKENI. With 4 bases removed from V and 1 base from J, the gap between germline ends came to 5 bases. The CDR3 covers 13 residues. This chain's CDR3 is CASSRDSNQPQHF. The CDR3 DNA is TGTGCCAGCTCACGGGACAGCAATCAGCCCCAGCATTTT.

The chain joins TRBV29-1 to TRBJ2-5; D not certain. Per the germline V gene, CDR1 is SQVTM and CDR2 is ANQGSEA. V lost 1 base to trimming and J lost 5 bases, with 11 bases between them. This CDR3 comprises 13 residues. As DNA, the CDR3 is TGCAGCGTTGAAGGGACCCCAAGGGAGACCCAGTACTTC. Translation gives CSVEGTPRETQYF.

The rearrangement uses TRBV10-3 and TRBJ2-7, with 11 bases aligning to TRBD2. Looked up from germline, CDR1 is ENHRY and CDR2 is SYGVKD. V shed 7 bases and J 3 bases; nucleotides not matched to a gene: 8. The CDR3 totals 15 residues. The CDR3 DNA sequence: TGTGCCATCATCCAATGGGGGACTAGCGGCTACGAGCAGTACTTC. This sequence encodes CAIIQWGTSGYEQYF.

The chain has TRBV28 and TRBJ2-7, with TRBD1 identical over 8 bases. CDR3 length equals 16 residues. Germline CDR1 and CDR2: MDHEN and SYDVKM. With V trimmed by 6 bases and J by 2 bases, 12 bases remained unmatched. This chain's CDR3 is CASRDWGQVIAYEQYF. CDR3 sequence (DNA): TGTGCCAGCAGGGACTGGGGACAGGTCATAGCCTACGAGCAGTACTTC.

This chain uses TRBV20-1 with TRBJ2-5; D not certain. The length of the CDR3 is 10 residues. Germline assignment: CDR1 DFQATT and CDR2 SNEGSKA (reference sequence). Trimming cost V 3 bases and J 8 bases, with 7 bases left between them. The CDR3 here is CSARRPTQYF. As DNA, the CDR3 is TGCAGTGCTAGGCGGCCTACCCAGTACTTC.

The chain recombines TRBV19 with TRBJ2-7, with D possibly being TRBD1 (8 bases). This CDR3 spans 13 amino acids. In germline, CDR1 is LNHDA, CDR2 SQIVND (reference sequence). Deletions cut 4 bases from V and 7 bases from J, with 14 bases between. The DNA of the CDR3 is TGTGCCAGTAGTACCAACAGGGGGGGAGAGCAGTACTTC. Its protein product is CASSTNRGGEQYF.

The chain employs TRBV7-9 and TRBJ1-5; D not certain. The CDR3 totals 13 residues. With 5 bases removed from V and 4 bases from J, the gap between germline ends came to 9 bases. Looked up from germline, CDR1 is SEHNR and CDR2 is FQNEAQ (reference sequence). The DNA for the CDR3 is TGTGCCAGCAGCCGCGTAGGGAATCAGCCCCAGCATTTT. Its translation is CASSRVGNQPQHF.

V and J are TRBV14 and TRBJ2-7; D ambiguous. Trimming left V 1 base short and J 3 bases short, with 7 bases between. Germline loops: CDR1 SGHDN, CDR2 FVKESK. The CDR3 has 13 residues. The CDR3 region is CASSQVGSYEQYF. The CDR3 nucleotides are TGTGCCAGCAGCCAAGTGGGTAGCTACGAGCAGTACTTC.

J is TRBJ2-6 and V is TRBV2; the match to TRBD1 covers 7 bases. Trimming cost V 6 bases and J 0 bases; bases outside gene matches: 14. This CDR3 comprises 19 residues. Germline assignment: CDR1 SNHLY and CDR2 FYNNEI. The CDR3 bases are TGTGCCAGCAGATCGAAAACCGGGACAGCCCTCTCTGGGGCCAACGTCCTGACTTTC. It is translated as CASRSKTGTALSGANVLTF.

The chain links TRBV6-7 to TRBJ2-5; either TRBD1 or TRBD2 may fit D (5 bases each). TRBV6-7 is an open reading frame whose function is uncertain. The CDR3 is 18 residues long. V lost 3 bases and J lost 1, with 21 bases in between. The CDR3 sequence: CASSYSRGRTSLQETQYF. CDR3 DNA sequence: TGTGCCAGCAGTTATTCGAGGGGCAGAACCAGCCTCCAAGAGACCCAGTACTTC.

The chain recombines TRBV7-9 with TRBJ1-2; D is ambiguous. Germline CDR1 SEHNR, CDR2 FQNEAQ (reference sequence). The CDR3 spans 13 residues. V lost 1 base to trimming and J lost 8 bases, with 11 bases between them. CDR3 protein: CASSLGGIKGYTF. The CDR3 DNA reads TGTGCCAGCAGCTTAGGGGGTATCAAGGGCTACACCTTC. Together with reference TRBV7-9 and TRBJ1-2, the CDR3 gives the full variable domain: DTGVSQNPRHKITKRGQNVTFRCDPISEHNRLYWYRQTLGQGPEFLTYFQNEAQLEKSRLLSDRFSAERPKGSFSTLEIQRTEQGDSAMYLCASSLGGIKGYTFGSGTRLTVV.

This chain uses TRBV30 with TRBJ1-3, with 8 bases fitting TRBD1. The CDR3 sequence is 14 residues long. V lost 0 bases and J lost 4; bases outside the gene matches: 2. Germline V gene sequence: CDR1 GTSNPN, CDR2 SVGIG (reference sequence). CDR3 sequence reads: CAWSVSGGGNTIYF. CDR3 sequence (DNA): TGTGCCTGGAGTGTATCAGGGGGCGGAAACACCATATATTTT.

The rearrangement links TRBV5-4 to TRBJ2-3, with D perhaps being TRBD1 or TRBD2 (5 bases each). The CDR3 is 16 amino acids. Trimming cost V 5 bases and J 7 bases, with 23 bases left between them. Germline-derived CDR1 and CDR2 are SGHNT and YYREEE (reference sequence). The CDR3 coding sequence is TGTGCCAGCAGGGGGGACGAGGGAGTCTCTGGACATACGCAGTATTTT. This encodes CASRGDEGVSGHTQYF.

The chain is built from TRBV6-4 and TRBJ2-3; TRBD2 matches at 8 bases. The CDR3 length is 20 residues. The ends lost 3 bases at V and 4 bases at J; junction bases unmatched: 21. Looked up from germline, CDR1 is MRHNA and CDR2 is SNTAGT. CDR3 protein: CASSEIRSERESLNADTQYF. The CDR3, as DNA: TGTGCCAGCAGTGAGATTCGGAGTGAGCGGGAGTCATTGAATGCAGATACGCAGTATTTT.

The chain couples TRBV5-1 to TRBJ2-7; D might be TRBD1 (6 bases). Trimming took off 3 bases at V and 1 base at J, with 11 bases between the two ends. CDR1 and CDR2 (germline): SGHRS, YFSETQ. The CDR3 is made up of 14 amino acids. The CDR3 protein is CASSSRTESYEQYF. Here the CDR3 DNA reads TGCGCCAGCAGCTCCAGGACAGAATCCTACGAGCAGTACTTC.